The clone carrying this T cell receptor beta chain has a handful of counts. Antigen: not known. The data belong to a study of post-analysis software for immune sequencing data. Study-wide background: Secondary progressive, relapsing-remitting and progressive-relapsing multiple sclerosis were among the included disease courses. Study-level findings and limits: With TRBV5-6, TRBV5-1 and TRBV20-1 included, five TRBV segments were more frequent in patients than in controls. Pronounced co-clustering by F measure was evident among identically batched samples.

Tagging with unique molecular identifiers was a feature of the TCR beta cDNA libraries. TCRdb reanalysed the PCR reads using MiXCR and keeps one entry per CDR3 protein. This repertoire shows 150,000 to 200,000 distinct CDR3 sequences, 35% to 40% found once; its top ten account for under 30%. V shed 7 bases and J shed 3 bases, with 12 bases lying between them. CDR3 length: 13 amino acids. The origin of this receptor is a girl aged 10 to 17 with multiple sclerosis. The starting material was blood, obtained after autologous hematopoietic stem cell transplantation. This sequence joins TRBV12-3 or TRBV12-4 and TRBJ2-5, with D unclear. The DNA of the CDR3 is TGTGCCAGCACCTTGCCAGGAGAAGAGACCCAGTACTTC. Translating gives CASTLPGEETQYF.